This T cell receptor beta chain is from a study of T-cell reconstitution after alpha-beta-depleted transplantation in children. Study-wide results and limits: TCRbeta diversity was high at day 60 in some patients (a result of surviving recipient T cells and thymic progenitors). There were reportedly several hundred expanded graft clones from which alpha-beta T cells came about two months after transplant. One year post-transplant, T-cell counts and diversity were largely derived from T cells produced anew.

This clonotype was seen at least ten times. The antigen is not known. The TCRbeta library incorporated unique molecular identifiers. TCRdb itself ran the PCR reads through MiXCR, one entry per CDR3 protein. The sample includes some 200,000 distinct CDR3 sequences, roughly 6.5% of them seen just once. V was shortened by 4 bases and J by 5 bases, with 16 bases between the two germline ends. This CDR3 has 15 amino acids. The chain recombines TRBV12-3 or TRBV12-4 with TRBJ2-3, with unresolved D. The TCR was taken from a girl in the first two years of life with combined immunodeficiency, due to receive a stem cell transplant. The sequencing used PBMCs, collected before TCRalphabeta/CD19-depleted stem cell transplant. The CDR3 region is CASSSLGEIIDTQYF. CDR3 coding DNA: TGTGCCAGCAGTTCTCTCGGAGAGATCATAGATACGCAGTATTTT.